Listed here are 25 T cell receptor beta chains from one sample, sequenced in a study of blood T cell repertoires in COVID-19. Clones were sequenced by immunoSEQ multiplex PCR, and TCRdb holds only the in-frame ones, with some missing. The sample has about 41,000 clones, more than 75% seen once. Sample: peripheral blood. The receptors originated from an elderly man with acute or convalescent COVID-19.

The chain is built from TRBV18 and TRBJ1-2, with D tentatively TRBD1 (6 bases). The V end lost 1 base, the J end lost 0 bases, and 9 bases lay between the germline ends. CDR3 length: 15 amino acids. Germline V gene sequence: CDR1 KGHSH, CDR2 LQKENI. The CDR3 is CASSPRTEPNYGYTF. The CDR3 DNA reads as TGTGCCAGCTCACCACGGACAGAACCTAACTATGGCTACACCTTC.

The V gene is TRBV9, the J gene TRBJ1-1; the D gene is possibly TRBD1 (6 bases). The CDR3 has 14 amino acids. Trimming left V 0 bases short and J 4 bases short, with 10 bases between. In germline, CDR1 is SGDLS, CDR2 YYNGEE. The CDR3 loop reads CASSVVGRGTEAFF. DNA of the CDR3: TGTGCCAGCAGCGTAGTTGGCAGGGGCACTGAAGCTTTCTTT.

The rearrangement joins TRBV9 to TRBJ1-6; D remains ambiguous. Germline lookup yields CDR1 SGDLS and CDR2 YYNGEE. Trimming removed 1 base from V and 4 bases from J, with 6 bases in between. The CDR3 is 14 amino acids. Here the CDR3 DNA reads TGTGCCAGCAGCGTATCCGGTTATAATTCACCCCTCCACTTT. This translates into CASSVSGYNSPLHF.

The CDR3 loop reads CASSLGTKYEQYF. The DNA of the CDR3 is TGCGCCAGCAGCTTGGGGACAAAATACGAGCAGTACTTC. The rearrangement uses TRBV5-1 and TRBJ2-7, with D possibly being TRBD1 (5 bases). The V gene lost 0 bases and the J gene lost 4 bases, with 8 bases spanning the gap. This CDR3 region has 13 residues. Germline loops: CDR1 SGHRS, CDR2 YFSETQ. Full variable domain (missing parts from reference TRBV5-1 and TRBJ2-7): KAGVTQTPRYLIKTRGQQVTLSCSPISGHRSVSWYQQTPGQGLQFLFEYFSETQRNKGNFPGRFSGRQFSNSRSEMNVSTLELGDSALYLCASSLGTKYEQYFGPGTRLTVT.

J is TRBJ2-3 and V is TRBV5-8, with TRBD2 as a possible D gene (6 bases). The CDR3 has 16 residues. V was shortened by 6 bases and J by 0 bases, with 17 bases between the two germline ends. CDR1 and CDR2 (germline): SGHTS, YDEGEE. The DNA for the CDR3 is TGTGCCAGCATTGATAGCGGACGATTTAGCACAGATACGCAGTATTTT. It specifies CASIDSGRFSTDTQYF.

The chain is built from TRBV1 and TRBJ2-2; whether TRBD2, the table's D call, matches the DNA was not checked. TRBV1 is a documented pseudogene. This CDR3 has 16 amino acids. CDR3 residues: CTSSQDVESHPGELFF. The CDR3 nucleotides are TGCACCAGCAGCCAAGATGTGGAGTCACACCCCGGGGAGCTGTTTTTT.

In its sample, this clone was seen a few times. The gene calls are TRBV12-3 or TRBV12-4 and TRBJ1-2; D remains ambiguous. Trimming left V 5 bases short and J 4 bases short, with 8 bases between. CDR3 size: 12 residues. CDR3: CASSPDTYGYTF. In nucleotides, the CDR3 is TGTGCCAGCAGTCCCGACACCTATGGCTACACCTTC.

The chain couples TRBV19 to TRBJ2-6; 8 nucleotides align to TRBD1. V lost 4 bases to trimming and J lost 1 base; unmatched junction nucleotides: 6. Germline CDR1 reads LNHDA; CDR2 reads SQIVND (reference sequence). This CDR3 is 17 amino acids long. CDR3 residues: CASSTGQGQSGANVLTF. The CDR3 DNA reads TGTGCCAGTAGTACCGGACAGGGACAGTCTGGGGCCAACGTCCTGACTTTC.

V usage is TRBV7-9 and J usage is TRBJ2-7; D is perhaps TRBD2 (5 bases). Trimming stripped 5 bases from V and 0 bases from J, with 11 bases between. CDR1 is SEHNR, CDR2 FQNEAQ, per germline (reference sequence). The CDR3 is 14 amino acids. The CDR3 region is CASSPVGDSYEQYF. The CDR3 DNA reads as TGTGCCAGCAGCCCCGTCGGGGACTCCTACGAGCAGTACTTC.

This chain uses TRBV5-8 with TRBJ2-1; TRBD2 might be the D (5 bases). Germline CDR1 and CDR2: SGHTS and YDEGEE. The CDR3 has 14 amino acids. V was cut by 2 bases and J by 2 bases, with 8 bases left in between. The CDR3 DNA reads as TGTGCCAGCAGCTTCGGGCGGGCCTACAATGAGCAGTTCTTC. Translation: CASSFGRAYNEQFF.

The genes are TRBV6-5 and TRBJ1-3; TRBD1 agrees at 8 bases. This CDR3 has 15 amino acids. The V gene's germline CDR1 is MNHEY and CDR2 SVGAGI. V was clipped by 6 bases and J by 2 bases; unmatched bases: 6. DNA of the CDR3: TGTGCCAGCAGCAGACAGGGGCGAACTGGAAACACCATATATTTT. This gives the protein CASSRQGRTGNTIYF.

The V and J genes are TRBV7-9 and TRBJ2-3; D call uncertain. CDR3 size: 13 residues. The V end was cut by 0 bases, the J end by 4 bases, with 5 bases between. Germline assignment: CDR1 SEHNR and CDR2 FQNEAQ (reference sequence). The CDR3, as DNA: TGTGCCAGCAGCTTAGCGAGTGCAGATACGCAGTATTTT. Its protein is CASSLASADTQYF.

The genes are TRBV9 and TRBJ1-2, with D perhaps matching TRBD1 (6 bases). Germline CDR1 reads SGDLS; CDR2 reads YYNGEE. The CDR3 has 13 residues. Trimming pared 1 base from V and 8 bases from J, leaving 12 bases between. This CDR3 is CASSVSPGDGYTF. The CDR3 DNA follows: TGTGCCAGCAGCGTATCCCCAGGGGACGGCTACACCTTC.

J is TRBJ2-1 and V is TRBV19; 8 bases are shared with TRBD2. Trimming at V came to 6 bases and at J to 7 bases, leaving 5 bases not matched to a gene. The CDR3 spans 13 residues. Germline CDR1 and CDR2: LNHDA and SQIVND (reference sequence). This CDR3 is CASRGLAGNEQFF. The CDR3, as DNA: TGTGCCAGTAGAGGACTAGCTGGGAATGAGCAGTTCTTC.

The J gene is TRBJ1-3, the V gene TRBV5-1; D gene ambiguous. There are 15 residues in the CDR3. From germline, CDR1 is SGHRS and CDR2 YFSETQ. Trimming pared 4 bases from V and 0 bases from J, leaving 11 bases between. The CDR3 nucleotides are TGCGCCAGCAGCCCCGGGGAACCCTCTGGAAACACCATATATTTT. Residues: CASSPGEPSGNTIYF.

The chain has TRBV29-1 and TRBJ1-1; D perhaps matches TRBD1 (6 bases). CDR3 length equals 13 residues. CDR1 is SQVTM and CDR2 is ANQGSEA in the germline V gene. Trimming removed 2 bases from V and 4 bases from J, with 11 bases in between. DNA for the CDR3: TGCAGCGTTGAAACCGGGACAAGCACTGAAGCTTTCTTT. Its translation is CSVETGTSTEAFF. Variable domain in full (rest from reference TRBV29-1 and TRBJ1-1): SAVISQKPSRDICQRGTSLTIQCQVDSQVTMMFWYRQQPGQSLTLIATANQGSEATYESGFVIDKFPISRPNLTFSTLTVSNMSPEDSSIYLCSVETGTSTEAFFGQGTRLTVV.

CDR3 region: CASSLGGREGETQYF. The CDR3 DNA sequence: TGTGCCAGCAGCTTAGGAGGCAGGGAGGGGGAGACCCAGTACTTC. The rearrangement uses TRBV7-7 and TRBJ2-5; 7 bases map to TRBD2. The CDR3 spans 15 residues. V trimming: 1 base; J trimming: 5 bases; junction bases outside the gene matches: 7. From germline, CDR1 is SSHAT and CDR2 FNYEAQ (reference sequence).

V usage is TRBV19 and J usage is TRBJ1-1, with D perhaps matching TRBD1 (5 bases). The length of the CDR3 is 14 residues. The germline V gene has CDR1 LNHDA and CDR2 SQIVND (reference sequence). V lost 6 bases and J 5 bases, leaving 16 bases between the germline ends. The CDR3 DNA reads TGTGCCAGTAGCCACCGCGGGGGGGGGACTGAAGCTTTCTTT. It translates to CASSHRGGGTEAFF. The full variable domain, rest sourced from reference TRBV19 and TRBJ1-1, is DGGITQSPKYLFRKEGQNVTLSCEQNLNHDAMYWYRQDPGQGLRLIYYSQIVNDFQKGDIAEGYSVSREKKESFPLTVTSAQKNPTAFYLCASSHRGGGTEAFFGQGTRLTVV.

The rearrangement links TRBV5-6 to TRBJ2-1, with 12 nucleotides matching TRBD2. Looked up from germline, CDR1 is SGHDT and CDR2 is YYEEEE. This CDR3 contains 16 residues. J gave up 4 bases and V 4 bases, and 6 bases lay outside the gene matches. For the CDR3, the DNA is TGTGCCAGCAGCCGACTAGCGGGAGTTGGGTACAATGAGCAGTTCTTC. It yields the protein CASSRLAGVGYNEQFF.

The rearrangement links TRBV15 to TRBJ2-7; possible D gene TRBD2, 5 bases. CDR1 and CDR2 (germline): LNHNV, YYDKDF (reference sequence). CDR3 length: 14 amino acids. V was pared by 5 bases and J by 5 bases, with 16 bases between. CDR3 protein: CATSAGWEPHEQYF. CDR3 sequence (DNA): TGTGCCACCAGCGCCGGCTGGGAGCCCCACGAGCAGTACTTC.

The CDR3 reads CASSYGTGGNEQYF. For the CDR3, the DNA is TGTGCCAGCAGCTACGGGACAGGGGGCAACGAGCAGTACTTC. V usage is TRBV7-9 and J usage is TRBJ2-7, with 12 bases matching TRBD1. This CDR3 has 14 amino acids. Trimming took 4 bases from V and 5 from J; bases not matched to a gene: 3. Germline lookup yields CDR1 SEHNR and CDR2 FQNEAQ (reference sequence). Based on the CDR3 plus reference TRBV7-9 and TRBJ2-7, the full variable domain is DTGVSQNPRHKITKRGQNVTFRCDPISEHNRLYWYRQTLGQGPEFLTYFQNEAQLEKSRLLSDRFSAERPKGSFSTLEIQRTEQGDSAMYLCASSYGTGGNEQYFGPGTRLTVT.

The count of this clone is one. This chain joins TRBV9 and TRBJ1-6; D unresolved. CDR3 length equals 14 residues. V lost 0 bases, J lost 5 bases, and 6 bases lay in between. Germline values: CDR1 SGDLS, CDR2 YYNGEE. CDR3 nucleotide sequence: TGTGCCAGCAGCGTAGGAGGGAATAATTCACCCCTCCACTTT. Amino acid sequence: CASSVGGNNSPLHF.

This clone was observed a single time. The chain is built from TRBV19 and TRBJ1-2, with 7 nucleotides matching TRBD1. The CDR3 length is 17 residues. With V trimmed by 5 bases and J by 1 base, 13 bases remained unmatched. The germline CDR1 and CDR2 sequences are LNHDA and SQIVND (reference sequence). For the CDR3, the DNA is TGTGCCAGTAGTGAGAATTTGGGACAGTACGATAACTATGGCTACACCTTC. Protein product: CASSENLGQYDNYGYTF.

The chain carries TRBV7-9 and TRBJ2-7; D is ambiguous. This CDR3 has 11 amino acids. Germline V gives CDR1 SEHNR, CDR2 FQNEAQ (reference sequence). Trimming removed 5 bases from V and 2 bases from J, with 4 bases in between. The CDR3 reads CASSPAYEQYF. CDR3 nucleotides: TGTGCCAGCAGCCCGGCCTACGAGCAGTACTTC.

This clone was seen just once. CDR3 sequence: CASSLTGTGGIALYGYTF. The CDR3, as DNA: TGTGCCAGCAGCTTAACCGGGACAGGGGGCATAGCCCTCTATGGCTACACCTTC. The gene calls are TRBV7-6 and TRBJ1-2, with 12 bases aligning to TRBD1. V shed 2 bases, J shed 4 bases, and the junction held 11 bases outside the gene matches. From germline, CDR1 is SGHVS and CDR2 FNYEAQ. CDR3 length: 18 amino acids. Filled out from reference TRBV7-6 and TRBJ1-2, the complete variable domain reads GAGVSQSPRYKVTKRGQDVALRCDPISGHVSLYWYRQALGQGPEFLTYFNYEAQQDKSGLPNDRFSAERPEGSISTLTIQRTEQRDSAMYRCASSLTGTGGIALYGYTFGSGTRLTVV.